This record covers a single T cell receptor (beta chain). This entry is derived from a study of blood T cell repertoires in COVID-19. The overall study: Samples taken during acute and convalescent COVID-19 were collected in the United States, Italy and Spain. T cells, B-cell-depleted T cells, or PBMCs provided the cDNA or gDNA that served as material.

In the source study's methods: Reference gene primer amplification gave nucleated cell count estimates. Profiling relied on immunoSEQ multiplex PCR, and the TCRdb table lists in-frame clones only, not all of them. The V and J calls and the clone size are those of that table, but D and trimming were determined from the DNA. The profile covers about 91,000 clones, with about four fifths appearing a single time and roughly a quarter taken by the ten largest. This CDR3 comprises 13 residues. V was clipped by 5 bases and J by 8 bases; unmatched bases: 4. Per germline, CDR1 SGHAT and CDR2 FQNNGV. The receptor's source is an older man with acute or convalescent COVID-19. This sequence joins TRBV11-2 and TRBJ1-3; the match to TRBD1 covers 9 bases. The specimen sequenced was peripheral blood. The CDR3 protein is CASSRDRVDTIYF. CDR3 DNA sequence: TGTGCCAGCAGCCGGGACAGGGTAGACACCATATATTTT. Based on the CDR3 plus reference TRBV11-2 and TRBJ1-3, the full variable domain is EAGVAQSPRYKIIEKRQSVAFWCNPISGHATLYWYQQILGQGPKLLIQFQNNGVVDDSQLPKDRFSAERLKGVDSTLKIQPAKLEDSAVYLCASSRDRVDTIYFGEGSWLTVV.